A selection of T cell receptor beta chains follows, all from one sample in a study of shared clonotypes between healthy human individuals. Sequenced by immunoSEQ multiplex PCR; TCRdb stores in-frame clones only, minus some. Of about 1 million clones in the sample, 65% to 75% were seen once. Sequenced sample: memory CD4+ T cells sorted from blood. The receptors were gathered from a man aged 18 to 30 in good health. The CDR3 runs from the conserved cysteine through the conserved F or W. The D gene is left open where the match is weak. Clone size is not always given. Where it is, it says once, few, many or a class for expanded clones.

TRBJ1-3	NA	few	TRBV5-1	CASSPSDSSGNTIYF	TGCGCCAGCAGCCCCTCGGACAGCTCTGGAAACACCATATATTTT
TRBJ1-2	TRBD1	many	TRBV5-4	CASSLGQQGAYGYTF	TGTGCCAGCAGCCTTGGACAGCAGGGGGCCTATGGCTACACCTTC
TRBJ2-7	NA	few	TRBV2	CASSEAGGRSYEQYF	TGTGCCAGCAGTGAAGCGGGAGGCAGATCCTACGAGCAGTACTTC
TRBJ1-1	TRBD1	NA	TRBV2	CASSEQPRQGNTEAFF	TGTGCCAGCAGCGAGCAGCCCCGACAGGGGAACACTGAAGCTTTCTTT
TRBJ2-1	NA	NA	TRBV28	CASTLGSWDNEQFF	TGTGCCAGCACCCTGGGGTCCTGGGACAATGAGCAGTTCTTC
TRBJ2-3	TRBD2	NA	TRBV6-5	CASSYGTRSPDTQYF	TGTGCCAGCAGTTACGGGACTAGATCTCCAGATACGCAGTATTTT
TRBJ2-3	NA	many	TRBV7-9	CASSLAQLVPITDTQYF	TGTGCCAGCAGCTTAGCGCAATTGGTCCCGATCACAGATACGCAGTATTTT
TRBJ1-3	NA	NA	TRBV7-2	CASSQKWDGNTIYF	TGTGCCAGCAGCCAAAAGTGGGACGGAAACACCATATATTTT
TRBJ1-1	NA	few	TRBV30	CAWSGGRGEAFF	TGTGCCTGGAGTGGAGGGAGAGGTGAAGCTTTCTTT
TRBJ2-7	TRBD1	NA	TRBV6-5	CASSSTGTAPYEQYF	TGTGCCAGCAGTTCGACCGGGACAGCTCCCTACGAGCAGTACTTC
TRBJ1-1	NA	few	TRBV10-3	CAISERIGTNTEAFF	TGTGCCATCAGTGAAAGGATCGGAACAAACACTGAAGCTTTCTTT
TRBJ1-1	NA	NA	TRBV10-3	CAIRTGRTEAFF	TGTGCCATCAGAACAGGGAGGACTGAAGCTTTCTTT
TRBJ1-4	NA	NA	TRBV10-2	CASGATNEKLFF	TGCGCCAGCGGAGCAACTAATGAAAAACTGTTTTTT
TRBJ1-2	NA	NA	TRBV5-6	CASSFRDFRNYGYTF	TGTGCCAGCAGCTTCCGGGACTTCCGAAACTATGGCTACACCTTC
TRBJ2-7	NA	NA	TRBV29-1	CSVARDSPYEQYF	TGCAGCGTTGCCCGTGACAGCCCCTACGAGCAGTACTTC
TRBJ2-7	TRBD1	NA	TRBV6-1	CASSEPGGHRYEQYF	TGTGCCAGCAGTGAACCAGGGGGCCACCGGTACGAGCAGTACTTC
TRBJ2-7	NA	NA	TRBV9	CASSVSGGTLYEQYF	TGTGCCAGCAGCGTAAGCGGCGGGACGTTATACGAGCAGTACTTC
TRBJ1-3	TRBD1	NA	TRBV7-8	CASSLQTGGGNTIYF	TGTGCCAGCAGCTTGCAGACAGGGGGTGGAAACACCATATATTTT
TRBJ2-5	TRBD1	NA	TRBV7-9	CASSRTGTQETQYF	TGTGCCAGCAGCCGGACAGGGACCCAAGAGACCCAGTACTTC
TRBJ2-5	TRBD1	many	TRBV19	CASSTTGGAETQYF	TGTGCCAGTAGTACGACAGGGGGCGCGGAGACCCAGTACTTC
TRBJ2-3	NA	NA	TRBV5-1	CASALGGNTDTQYF	TGCGCCAGCGCACTGGGGGGAAACACAGATACGCAGTATTTT
TRBJ1-4	NA	NA	TRBV5-1	CASSLQGENNEKLFF	TGCGCCAGCAGCTTACAGGGTGAGAATAATGAAAAACTGTTTTTT
TRBJ1-2	TRBD1	NA	TRBV5-4	CASSRDRANYGYTF	TGTGCCAGCAGCCGGGACAGGGCTAACTATGGCTACACCTTC
TRBJ2-7	TRBD2	NA	TRBV27	CASSLKSGRFPYEQYF	TGTGCCAGCAGTTTAAAAAGCGGGAGGTTCCCCTACGAGCAGTACTTC
TRBJ1-6	NA	NA	TRBV30	CAWSGGNSYNSPLHF	TGTGCCTGGAGTGGGGGAAACTCCTATAATTCACCCCTCCACTTT
TRBJ1-5	TRBD1	NA	TRBV5-8	CASSLGTGRHQPQHF	TGTGCCAGCAGCCTAGGGACAGGGAGGCATCAGCCCCAGCATTTT
TRBJ2-3	TRBD1	once	TRBV11-2	CASSLAGTGGQDTQYF	TGTGCCAGCAGCTTGGCCGGGACAGGGGGCCAAGATACGCAGTATTTT
TRBJ2-2	TRBD1	NA	TRBV30	CACLPKLGQGSNTGELFF	TGTGCCTGTTTACCCAAACTCGGACAGGGCTCGAACACCGGGGAGCTGTTTTTT
TRBJ2-1	NA	NA	TRBV1	CTSSHVRDRRSYNEQFF	TGCACCAGCAGCCATGTCCGGGACAGGCGCTCCTACAATGAGCAGTTCTTC
TRBJ1-2	NA	NA	TRBV6-5	CASSETNRAYGYTF	TGTGCCAGCAGTGAGACGAACAGAGCCTATGGCTACACCTTC
TRBJ1-3	TRBD1	once	TRBV2	CASSASDRTGNTIYF	TGTGCCAGCAGTGCATCGGACAGGACTGGAAACACCATATATTTT
TRBJ1-2	NA	NA	TRBV18	CASSPDRSYGYTF	TGTGCCAGCTCACCCGATCGCAGCTATGGCTACACCTTC